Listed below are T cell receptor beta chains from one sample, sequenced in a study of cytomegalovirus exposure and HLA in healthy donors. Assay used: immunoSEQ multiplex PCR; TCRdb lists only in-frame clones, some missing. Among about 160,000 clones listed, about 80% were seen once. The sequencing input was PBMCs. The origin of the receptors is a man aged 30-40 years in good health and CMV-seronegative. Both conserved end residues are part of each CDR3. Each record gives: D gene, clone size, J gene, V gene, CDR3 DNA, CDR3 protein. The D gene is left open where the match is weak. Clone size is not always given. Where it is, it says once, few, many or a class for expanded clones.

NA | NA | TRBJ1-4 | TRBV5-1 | TGCGCCAGCAGCTTGGGGATTCGCGGTGAAAAACTGTTTTTT | CASSLGIRGEKLFF
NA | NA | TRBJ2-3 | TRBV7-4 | TGTGCCAGCAGCTTATATAGCGGCACAGATACGCAGTATTTT | CASSLYSGTDTQYF
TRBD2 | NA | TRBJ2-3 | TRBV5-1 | TGCGCCAGCAGCTTAGCGGGGGGCGCTGGGACAGATACGCAGTATTTT | CASSLAGGAGTDTQYF
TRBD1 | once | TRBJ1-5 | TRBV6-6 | TGTGCCAGCAGTTACGCGGGACAGGGGCTCAAATCGCCCCAGCATTTT | CASSYAGQGLKSPQHF
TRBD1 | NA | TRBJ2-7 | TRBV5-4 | TGTGCCAGCAGCTTGGACAGGGGCTCCTACGAGCAGTACTTC | CASSLDRGSYEQYF
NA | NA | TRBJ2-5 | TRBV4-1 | TGCGCCAGCAGCCATTCCCGAGACCCGCACAGGCAGGAGGAGACCCAGTACTTC | CASSHSRDPHRQEETQYF
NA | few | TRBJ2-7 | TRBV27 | TGTGCCAGCAGTTCCCTTAGGAGCAGCGAGCAGTACTTC | CASSSLRSSEQYF
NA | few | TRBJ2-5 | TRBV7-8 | TGTGCCAGCACCCCCACACGGGTGGGAGAGACCCAGTACTTC | CASTPTRVGETQYF
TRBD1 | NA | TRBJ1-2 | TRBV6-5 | TGTGCCAGCAGGGGGGGGGACAGGGGAGACTATGGCTACACCTTC | CASRGGDRGDYGYTF
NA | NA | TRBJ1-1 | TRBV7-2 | TGTGCCAGCAGCTTAGTTGGGGGCGGATCGAGAATTGAAGCTTTCTTT | CASSLVGGGSRIEAFF
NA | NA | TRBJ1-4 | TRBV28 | TGTGCCAGCAGTTTAACGGGGGTTAATGAAAAACTGTTTTTT | CASSLTGVNEKLFF
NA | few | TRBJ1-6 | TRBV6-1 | TGTGCCAGCATTTTACGGGTAGAGACTAATTCACCCCTCCACTTT | CASILRVETNSPLHF
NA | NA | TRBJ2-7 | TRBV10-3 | TGTGCCATCTCCCGTAGCGGAGATACCTACGAGCAGTACTTC | CAISRSGDTYEQYF
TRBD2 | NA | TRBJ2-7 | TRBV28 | TGTGCCAGCAGTTTTCATGAGCGGGGCTACGAGCAGTACTTC | CASSFHERGYEQYF
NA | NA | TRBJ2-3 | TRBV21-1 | TGTGCTATCCTAGCGGGGGGGACAGATACGCAGTATTTT | CAILAGGTDTQYF
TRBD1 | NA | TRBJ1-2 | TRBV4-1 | TGCGCCAGCAGCCAAGATAGGACAGGAGAGAGAGTGGATTATGGCTACACCTTC | CASSQDRTGERVDYGYTF
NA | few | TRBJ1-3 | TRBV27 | TGTGCCAGCAGTTTGGGCAGGGGTAGTAACACCATATATTTT | CASSLGRGSNTIYF
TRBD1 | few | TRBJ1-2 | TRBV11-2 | TGTGCCAGCAGCTCTAGGGGGCGGGATGGCTACACCTTC | CASSSRGRDGYTF
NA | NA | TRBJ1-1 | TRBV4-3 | TGCGCCAGCAGCCAAGGCCACGCGGACACTGAAGCTTTCTTT | CASSQGHADTEAFF
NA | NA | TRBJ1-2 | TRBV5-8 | TGTGCCAGCAGCTTGACAGCCACCTATGGCTACACCTTC | CASSLTATYGYTF
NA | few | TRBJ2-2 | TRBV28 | TGTGCCAGCAGGCTAGCATCGGACGGGGACACCGGGGAGCTGTTTTTT | CASRLASDGDTGELFF
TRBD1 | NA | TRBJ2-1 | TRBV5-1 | TGCGCCAGCAGTTCAGGGGGCTTAGCCAATGAGCAGTTCTTC | CASSSGGLANEQFF
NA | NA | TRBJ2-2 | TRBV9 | TGTGCCAGCAGGGAGACAGCCGTGGGCGGGGAGCTGTTTTTT | CASRETAVGGELFF
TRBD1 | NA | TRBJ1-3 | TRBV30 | TGTGCCTGGAGTCCCCGCCGGGACAGGGACTCTGGAAACACCATATATTTT | CAWSPRRDRDSGNTIYF
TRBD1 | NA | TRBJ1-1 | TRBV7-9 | TGTGCCAGCAGCTTGGGCGACAGGGCCACTGAAGCTTTCTTT | CASSLGDRATEAFF
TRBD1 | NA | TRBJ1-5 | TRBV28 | TGTGCCAGCAGTTTATTCCCGGACAGGGAAATCAGCAATCAGCCCCAGCATTTT | CASSLFPDREISNQPQHF
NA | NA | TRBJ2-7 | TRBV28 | TGTGCCAGCACCCTATCCCCAGGAACGGACGAGCAGTACTTC | CASTLSPGTDEQYF
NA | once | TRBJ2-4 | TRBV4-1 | TGCGCCAGCAGCTCGAACGAGGTCCCGTCCATTCAGTACTTC | CASSSNEVPSIQYF
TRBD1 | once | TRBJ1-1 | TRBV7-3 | TGTGCCAGCAGCTGGTCCGGACAGGCGCGTGAAGCTTTCTTT | CASSWSGQAREAFF